The 23 T cell receptor beta chains below were found in one sample sequenced in a study of blood T cell repertoires in COVID-19. Measured with immunoSEQ multiplex PCR; TCRdb has only the in-frame clones, and not every one. The sample contains 330,000 or so clones, about 91% of which appear only once. The sequenced material came from peripheral blood. The receptors come from a man between 25 and 39 years old with COVID-19, enrolled during active disease.

The rearrangement uses TRBV19 and TRBJ1-5; maybe TRBD1 (5 bases). V lost 1 base and J lost 2, with 9 bases in between. This CDR3 has 15 residues. Looked up from germline, CDR1 is LNHDA and CDR2 is SQIVND (reference sequence). CDR3 sequence (DNA): TGTGCCAGTAGTATAGGGGGAGGGGGCAATCAGCCCCAGCATTTT. It specifies CASSIGGGGNQPQHF.

The CDR3 sequence: CASSLAGQGLAGGDTQYF. The CDR3 bases are TGTGCCAGCAGCTTAGCGGGCCAGGGACTAGCGGGAGGAGATACGCAGTATTTT. V and J are TRBV7-2 and TRBJ2-3, with 15 bases that match TRBD2. Germline assignment: CDR1 SGHTA and CDR2 FQGNSA. The J segment lost 5 bases and the V segment lost 0 bases, leaving 6 bases of the junction unmatched. CDR3 size: 18 residues.

The genes are TRBV3-1 (or the pseudogene TRBV3-2) and TRBJ2-1, with a tentative D call TRBD2 (6 bases). The CDR3 is made up of 16 amino acids. Germline V gene data show CDR1 as LGHDT and CDR2 as YNNKEL (reference sequence). Trimming cost V 1 base and J 7 bases, with 17 bases left between them. In nucleotides, the CDR3 is TGTGCCAGCAGCCAAGGTGCAGGATCGGAGGGAAATGAGCAGTTCTTC. Amino acids: CASSQGAGSEGNEQFF.

The chain couples TRBV5-1 to TRBJ2-3; 13 bases agree with TRBD2. V lost 0 bases and J lost 0; bases outside the gene matches: 7. The germline gives CDR1 SGHRS, CDR2 YFSETQ. This CDR3 contains 19 residues. CDR3 in DNA: TGCGCCAGCAGCTTGGGACTAGCGGGAGGACTGATGAGCACAGATACGCAGTATTTT. Amino acids: CASSLGLAGGLMSTDTQYF.

This clone was picked up one time. V is TRBV6-5 and J is TRBJ2-7; 8 bases agree with TRBD2. CDR1 is MNHEY, CDR2 SVGAGI, per germline. This CDR3 has 13 residues. The J segment lost 3 bases and the V segment lost 7 bases, leaving 5 bases of the junction unmatched. The CDR3 nucleotides read TGTGCCAGCACCCTAGCGGGTAGCTACGAGCAGTACTTC. It translates to CASTLAGSYEQYF.

The chain uses TRBV15 and TRBJ2-5, with D maybe TRBD2 (7 bases). CDR3 length equals 14 residues. Germline lookup yields CDR1 LNHNV and CDR2 YYDKDF (reference sequence). V lost 1 base to trimming and J lost 5 bases, with 11 bases between them. CDR3 coding DNA: TGTGCCACCAGCAGAGGAGGGGGGGCGGAGACCCAGTACTTC. Translated, it gives CATSRGGGAETQYF.

The chain carries TRBV5-1 and TRBJ2-5; 9 bases are a match to TRBD1. V shed 6 bases and J 6 bases; nucleotides not matched to a gene: 6. The CDR3 length is 13 residues. The germline V gene encodes CDR1 SGHRS and CDR2 YFSETQ. The CDR3 loop reads CASTRTGEQTQYF. The CDR3 DNA sequence: TGCGCCAGCACAAGGACAGGGGAACAGACCCAGTACTTC.

The V call is TRBV5-8, the J call TRBJ1-1, with TRBD1 matching over 11 bases. The germline V gene has CDR1 SGHTS and CDR2 YDEGEE. This CDR3 contains 15 residues. The V segment lost 1 base and the J segment 4 bases; nucleotides outside the gene matches: 3. CDR3 in amino acids: CASSLTGTGGTEAFF. CDR3 sequence (DNA): TGTGCCAGCAGCTTGACCGGGACAGGGGGCACTGAAGCTTTCTTT.

V gene TRBV29-1 combines with J gene TRBJ2-3; the D is unclear. CDR3 size: 11 residues. The germline V gene has CDR1 SQVTM and CDR2 ANQGSEA. V lost 7 bases and J 2 bases, leaving 7 bases between the germline ends. CDR3 nucleotide sequence: TGCAGCGCCGACACCACAGATACGCAGTATTTT. Its protein product is CSADTTDTQYF.

In this sample, this clone turned up once. This rearrangement joins TRBV15 to TRBJ2-3; the D gene is possibly TRBD1 (7 bases). CDR1 LNHNV and CDR2 YYDKDF come from the germline V gene (reference sequence). CDR3 length: 17 residues. Deletions cut 0 bases from V and 2 bases from J, with 15 bases between. The CDR3 region is CATSRDSGGLNTDTQYF. The CDR3 DNA follows: TGTGCCACCAGCAGAGACTCAGGGGGGCTTAACACAGATACGCAGTATTTT.

The chain uses TRBV27 and TRBJ1-2, with 10 bases identical to TRBD1. CDR1 MNHEY and CDR2 SMNVEV come from the germline V gene (reference sequence). The CDR3 spans 12 residues. The CDR3 is CALGQGNYGYTF. CDR3 bases: TGTGCTTTGGGACAGGGGAACTATGGCTACACCTTC.

The chain is built from TRBV4-2 and TRBJ1-1, with TRBD1 matching over 7 bases. V shed 1 base and J 1 base; nucleotides not matched to a gene: 3. Germline-derived CDR1 and CDR2 are LGHNA and YNFKEQ. The CDR3 has 15 amino acids. The chain's CDR3 is CASSQGHRGNTEAFF. The DNA for the CDR3 is TGTGCCAGCAGCCAAGGTCACAGGGGGAACACTGAAGCTTTCTTT.

The table lists this clone with a count of one. The J gene is TRBJ2-1, the V gene TRBV4-1; possible D gene TRBD2, 6 bases. Germline values: CDR1 MGHRA, CDR2 YSYEKL. This CDR3 comprises 15 residues. V was trimmed by 2 bases and J by 4 bases, leaving 12 bases between them. CDR3 in DNA: TGCGCCAGCAGCCAACTAGCTCGGGGGTACAATGAGCAGTTCTTC. This codes for CASSQLARGYNEQFF.

The chain employs TRBV19 and TRBJ2-1; 12 bases are shared with TRBD2. CDR1 is LNHDA and CDR2 is SQIVND in the germline V gene (reference sequence). J was trimmed by 5 bases and V by 5 bases; bases with no gene match: 10. This CDR3 has 17 amino acids. CDR3 sequence reads: CASSSPRLAGANNEQFF. The CDR3 DNA reads TGTGCCAGTAGTTCTCCGAGACTAGCGGGAGCAAACAATGAGCAGTTCTTC. The variable domain in full, completed from reference TRBV19 and TRBJ2-1, reads DGGITQSPKYLFRKEGQNVTLSCEQNLNHDAMYWYRQDPGQGLRLIYYSQIVNDFQKGDIAEGYSVSREKKESFPLTVTSAQKNPTAFYLCASSSPRLAGANNEQFFGPGTRLTVL.

The DNA for the CDR3 is TGTGCCAGCAGCCCCCTGGGACAGGGGAGCGAAAAACTGTTTTTT. Translation gives CASSPLGQGSEKLFF. The V gene is TRBV9, the J gene TRBJ1-4; TRBD1 matches 10 bases. The CDR3 extends over 15 amino acids. Germline V gene lookup returns CDR1 SGDLS and CDR2 YYNGEE. The V gene end was trimmed by 4 bases and the J gene end by 8 bases; junction bases not matched to a gene: 8.

This clone was detected only once. The V and J genes are TRBV7-9 and TRBJ2-7, with TRBD2 identical over 9 bases. Germline V gene lookup returns CDR1 SEHNR and CDR2 FQNEAQ (reference sequence). V trimming: 6 bases; J trimming: 7 bases; junction bases outside the gene matches: 7. The CDR3 runs to 13 residues. The chain's CDR3 is CASRPGLAHEQYF. CDR3 DNA sequence: TGTGCCAGCAGACCTGGACTAGCGCATGAGCAGTACTTC.

The rearrangement joins TRBV14 to TRBJ2-7; D gene unclear. The CDR3 spans 14 residues. V was cut by 1 base and J by 3 bases, with 10 bases left in between. From germline, CDR1 is SGHDN and CDR2 FVKESK. DNA for the CDR3: TGTGCCAGCAGCCAAGCCCCGAGTATCTACGAGCAGTACTTC. Encoded protein: CASSQAPSIYEQYF.

The J gene is TRBJ2-1, the V gene TRBV24-1; TRBD2 agrees at 7 bases. The CDR3 runs 16 residues. The V segment lost 2 bases and the J segment 8 bases; nucleotides outside the gene matches: 11. Germline CDR1 and CDR2: KGHDR and SFDVKD. The chain's CDR3 is CATSDSGSGNRDEQFF. Here the CDR3 DNA reads TGTGCCACCAGTGATTCGGGAAGCGGGAATCGGGATGAGCAGTTCTTC.

The table lists this clone with a few counts. The chain carries TRBV30 and TRBJ1-5; TRBD1 matches at 9 bases. The CDR3 spans 15 residues. The trim removed 2 bases at V and 0 bases at J, leaving 2 bases unmatched. Germline V gene sequence: CDR1 GTSNPN, CDR2 SVGIG (reference sequence). CDR3 amino acids: CAWSTGQGSNQPQHF. The CDR3 coding sequence is TGTGCCTGGAGTACGGGACAGGGTAGCAATCAGCCCCAGCATTTT.

This chain uses TRBV5-1 with TRBJ2-1, with D perhaps TRBD2 (5 bases). The CDR3 is made up of 15 amino acids. Germline values: CDR1 SGHRS, CDR2 YFSETQ. Trimming took 1 base from V and 3 from J, leaving 11 bases between them. This CDR3 reads CASSLTRALYNEQFF. For the CDR3, the DNA is TGCGCCAGCAGCTTGACGCGGGCCCTCTACAATGAGCAGTTCTTC.

The rearrangement links TRBV27 to TRBJ1-2, with D maybe TRBD1 (6 bases). The CDR3 has 17 amino acids. V lost 7 bases and J lost 4, with 25 bases in between. Germline CDR1 reads MNHEY; CDR2 reads SMNVEV (reference sequence). For the CDR3, the DNA is TGTGCCAGCACTAGGAAAAACAGGGATCACTTTCTCTATGGCTACACCTTC. Protein: CASTRKNRDHFLYGYTF.

CDR3 region: CASSIGVRGKYSPLHF. As DNA, the CDR3 is TGTGCCAGTAGTATAGGCGTCAGGGGGAAATATTCACCCCTCCACTTT. This chain uses TRBV19 with TRBJ1-6; 7 positions agree with TRBD1. The CDR3 loop spans 16 amino acids. Germline V lookup: CDR1 LNHDA, CDR2 SQIVND (reference sequence). The J segment lost 8 bases and the V segment lost 1 base, leaving 8 bases of the junction unmatched.

The chain is built from TRBV5-1 and TRBJ2-5; possible D gene TRBD1, 5 bases. Trimming took off 5 bases at V and 3 bases at J, with 11 bases between the two ends. The CDR3 extends over 13 amino acids. Germline assignment: CDR1 SGHRS and CDR2 YFSETQ. The DNA for the CDR3 is TGCGCCAGCAGTAGACAGTGGGAAGAGACCCAGTACTTC. It codes for CASSRQWEETQYF.